This T cell receptor beta chain was obtained from a study of blood T cell repertoires in COVID-19. Turning to the study itself: Spain, Italy and the United States supplied samples that represented acute and convalescent COVID-19. Sources were T cells, B-cell-depleted T cells, or PBMCs; the material itself was cDNA or gDNA.

In the original workflow: Nucleated cell counts were estimated from reference gene primer amplification. TCRdb keeps only in-frame clones here, not all; method: immunoSEQ multiplex PCR. V, J and clone size are those of that table, while D and trimming were read from the DNA. The sample has about 140,000 clones; about 79% are singletons. The CDR3 sequence is 16 residues long. V lost 5 bases, J lost 5 bases, and 21 bases lay in between. Germline-derived CDR1 and CDR2 are SEHNR and FQNEAQ (reference sequence). The specimen sequenced was peripheral blood. This chain joins TRBV7-9 and TRBJ1-2; D may be TRBD1 (6 bases). The TCR was taken from a man aged 60 to 75 with active or convalescent COVID-19. The DNA of the CDR3 is TGTGCCAGCAGCGCAGAGGACAGAACCCTTAATTATGGCTACACCTTC. Translated: CASSAEDRTLNYGYTF.